This note documents a single TCR beta chain sequence. This entry belongs to a study of blood T cells in healthy people across ages. A second roughly 7 to 12 cycle PCR used barcoded and J-beta primers. MiXCR, run by TCRdb on the 5' RACE reads, gives a single entry per CDR3 protein. The sample includes about a million distinct CDR3 sequences, 30% to 40% of them seen just once. The CDR3 has 14 residues. Germline V gene lookup returns CDR1 DFQATT and CDR2 SNEGSKA (reference sequence). V lost 1 base and J lost 1, with 10 bases in between. Sequencing was carried out using blood. The clonotype originates from a man aged 18 to 35 in good health. The chain carries TRBV20-1 and TRBJ1-1; D possibly corresponds to TRBD1 (6 bases). CDR3 DNA: TGCAGTGCTAGAGTGGGACACCCGAACACTGAAGCTTTCTTT. Its protein is CSARVGHPNTEAFF.